The 27 T cell receptor beta chains given below trace back to one sample, sequenced in a study of cytomegalovirus exposure and HLA in healthy donors. The PCR was carried out with 60 Vbeta primers and 13 Jbeta primers. Profiling relied on immunoSEQ multiplex PCR, and the TCRdb table lists in-frame clones only, not all of them. The table has around 150,000 clones, around 84% seen once. Specimen: PBMCs. These receptors all come from a man between 18 and 35 years old in good health and CMV-seropositive.

This sequence joins TRBV6-1 and TRBJ1-4, with 7 bases identical to TRBD1. Germline V lookup: CDR1 MNHNS, CDR2 SASEGT. The CDR3 is 15 amino acids. V was clipped by 3 bases and J by 4 bases; unmatched bases: 5. CDR3: CASSEPGQLNEKLFF. CDR3 DNA: TGTGCCAGCAGTGAGCCGGGACAGCTTAATGAAAAACTGTTTTTT.

This clone has just a few counts. The chain employs TRBV19 and TRBJ1-2; 9 bases fit TRBD1. V trimming: 5 bases; J trimming: 6 bases; junction bases outside the gene matches: 7. The germline gives CDR1 LNHDA, CDR2 SQIVND (reference sequence). This CDR3 is built from 14 residues. The CDR3 loop is CASSPWDRDDGYTF. The DNA of the CDR3 is TGTGCCAGTAGTCCTTGGGACAGGGATGATGGCTACACCTTC.

Only a few counts were recorded for this clone. The rearrangement uses TRBV5-1 and TRBJ2-3; 9 bases line up with TRBD2. V shed 1 base and J 0 bases; nucleotides not matched to a gene: 21. Germline V CDR1 and CDR2: SGHRS, YFSETQ. The CDR3 loop spans 22 amino acids. CDR3 sequence reads: CASSLSGRASGELLPSTDTQYF. In DNA form, the CDR3 reads TGCGCCAGCAGCTTGTCGGGTCGGGCTAGCGGGGAACTTCTCCCTAGCACAGATACGCAGTATTTT.

The V gene is TRBV7-2, the J gene TRBJ2-5, with 10 positions matching TRBD2. V lost 5 bases to trimming and J lost 4 bases; unmatched junction nucleotides: 7. The germline CDR1 and CDR2 sequences are SGHTA and FQGNSA. CDR3 length equals 15 residues. CDR3 amino acids: CASSIPAGGGETQYF. In DNA form, the CDR3 reads TGTGCCAGCAGCATACCAGCGGGGGGGGGAGAGACCCAGTACTTC.

This clone was seen only a few times. The chain employs TRBV7-2 and TRBJ2-5, with TRBD2 matching 9 bases. CDR3 length equals 15 residues. From germline, CDR1 is SGHTA and CDR2 FQGNSA. J was trimmed by 7 bases and V by 5 bases; bases with no gene match: 11. Written as DNA, the CDR3 is TGTGCCAGCAGCGAGACTAGCGGACAATTGGCGACCCAGTACTTC. As protein: CASSETSGQLATQYF.

The chain has TRBV4-3 and TRBJ1-4; D uncertain. The CDR3 sequence is 17 residues long. Trimming removed 0 bases at V and 3 bases at J, with 14 bases between. CDR1 and CDR2 from the germline V gene are LGHNA and YSLEER. The CDR3 bases are TGCGCCAGCAGCCAAGAGCAATGGCAGTCATCTAATGAAAAACTGTTTTTT. Residues: CASSQEQWQSSNEKLFF.

This rearrangement joins TRBV25-1 to TRBJ1-2; 8 bases agree with TRBD1. The CDR3 is 16 residues long. Germline V gene data show CDR1 as MGHDK and CDR2 as SYGVNS. The V segment lost 5 bases and the J segment 9 bases; nucleotides outside the gene matches: 17. The CDR3 reads CASSPNPGTGLFRYTF. CDR3 in DNA: TGTGCCAGCAGTCCTAATCCCGGGACAGGCCTATTCCGCTACACCTTC.

This clone was seen only once. This chain uses TRBV5-4 with TRBJ2-2; D is perhaps TRBD1 (5 bases). V lost 2 bases and J lost 2, with 16 bases in between. Germline-derived CDR1 and CDR2 are SGHNT and YYREEE (reference sequence). The CDR3 contains 17 residues. The CDR3 region has the DNA TGTGCCAGCAGCTTTTTTCAGGACATACAAAACACCGGGGAGCTGTTTTTT. It translates to CASSFFQDIQNTGELFF.

This rearrangement joins TRBV6-5 to TRBJ2-3; 8 positions match TRBD1. Trimming took 7 bases from V and 3 from J; bases not matched to a gene: 9. This CDR3 has 15 residues. CDR1 MNHEY and CDR2 SVGAGI come from the germline V gene. CDR3 amino acids: CASNGLGQATDTQYF. CDR3 DNA: TGTGCCAGCAATGGCCTGGGACAGGCTACAGATACGCAGTATTTT.

This clone was detected a few times. The chain combines TRBV27 with TRBJ1-1; 11 bases align to TRBD1. J gave up 6 bases and V 10 bases, and 13 bases lay outside the gene matches. The CDR3 loop spans 15 amino acids. CDR1 MNHEY and CDR2 SMNVEV come from the germline V gene (reference sequence). The CDR3 loop is CANGRDRGGDAEAFF. The CDR3 DNA reads as TGTGCCAACGGCAGGGACAGGGGGGGGGACGCTGAAGCTTTCTTT.

This sequence joins TRBV4-1 and TRBJ2-3; the D gene is possibly TRBD1 (5 bases). Trimming left V 3 bases short and J 2 bases short, with 12 bases between. CDR1 is MGHRA and CDR2 is YSYEKL in the germline V gene. The CDR3 contains 15 residues. This chain's CDR3 is CASSQPDRVTDTQYF. The CDR3 nucleotides are TGCGCCAGCAGCCAGCCCGACAGAGTCACAGATACGCAGTATTTT.

The chain combines TRBV7-6 with TRBJ2-1, with a tentative D call TRBD2 (6 bases). Germline CDR1 and CDR2: SGHVS and FNYEAQ. V lost 6 bases and J lost 7, with 7 bases in between. CDR3 length: 11 amino acids. The CDR3 is CASRGLNEQFF. CDR3 sequence (DNA): TGTGCCAGCAGGGGACTTAATGAGCAGTTCTTC.

The J gene is TRBJ1-2, the V gene TRBV5-1; a weak D match, TRBD1 (5 bases). Per the germline V gene, CDR1 is SGHRS and CDR2 is YFSETQ. Trimming cost V 3 bases and J 8 bases, with 17 bases left between them. The CDR3 is made up of 14 amino acids. This CDR3 reads CASSWGDSGSGYTF. The CDR3 nucleotides read TGCGCCAGCAGCTGGGGAGACAGCGGGTCGGGCTACACCTTC.

This chain links TRBV7-2 with TRBJ2-3, with a tentative D call TRBD2 (7 bases). Trimming took off 1 base at V and 4 bases at J, with 18 bases between the two ends. This CDR3 region has 17 residues. Germline V lookup: CDR1 SGHTA, CDR2 FQGNSA. CDR3 in DNA: TGTGCCAGCAGCTTAGAGTTGCGGGGGCTGGGAGCAGATACGCAGTATTTT. Its translation: CASSLELRGLGADTQYF.

The CDR3 bases are TGTGCCAGCAGCTTGTACTACAATAACTATGGCTACACCTTC. Protein sequence: CASSLYYNNYGYTF. The chain links TRBV7-2 to TRBJ1-2; D unclear. The CDR3 is 14 amino acids. Germline loops: CDR1 SGHTA, CDR2 FQGNSA. Trimming left V 3 bases short and J 1 base short, with 9 bases between. Together with reference TRBV7-2 and TRBJ1-2, the CDR3 gives the full variable domain: GAGVSQSPSNKVTEKGKDVELRCDPISGHTALYWYRQSLGQGLEFLIYFQGNSAPDKSGLPSDRFSAERTGGSVSTLTIQRTQQEDSAVYLCASSLYYNNYGYTFGSGTRLTVV.

The DNA for the CDR3 is TGTGCCAGCAGAGTGGGGCAGGGCACGGGTGAAGCTTTCTTT. Its translation is CASRVGQGTGEAFF. V is TRBV5-6 and J is TRBJ1-1, with D maybe TRBD1 (5 bases). The CDR3 totals 14 residues. Per germline, CDR1 SGHDT and CDR2 YYEEEE. Trimming took off 5 bases at V and 7 bases at J, with 18 bases between the two ends.

This rearrangement joins TRBV6-5 to TRBJ1-3, with unresolved D. Germline loops: CDR1 MNHEY, CDR2 SVGAGI. This CDR3 has 13 residues. V gave up 5 bases and J gave up 3 bases, with 8 bases separating them. CDR3 sequence reads: CASSREFGNTIYF. The CDR3 nucleotides read TGTGCCAGCAGTCGGGAATTTGGAAACACCATATATTTT.

This chain joins TRBV29-1 and TRBJ2-7; 13 nucleotides line up with TRBD2. V shed 6 bases and J 5 bases; nucleotides not matched to a gene: 7. CDR1 is SQVTM and CDR2 is ANQGSEA in the germline V gene. CDR3 size: 14 residues. CDR3 loop: CSVEIGTSGDEQYF. The CDR3 coding sequence is TGCAGCGTGGAAATCGGGACTAGCGGGGACGAGCAGTACTTC.

The gene calls are TRBV13 and TRBJ2-7; tentatively, D is TRBD2 (6 bases). The germline V gene has CDR1 PRHDT and CDR2 FYEKMQ (reference sequence). This CDR3 comprises 13 residues. The V and J ends lost 8 bases and 6 bases respectively, with 17 bases between them. The CDR3 region is CASAVGEVREQYF. Here the CDR3 DNA reads TGTGCCAGCGCGGTTGGGGAGGTTCGCGAGCAGTACTTC. The full variable domain, rest sourced from reference TRBV13 and TRBJ2-7, is AAGVIQSPRHLIKEKRETATLKCYPIPRHDTVYWYQQGPGQDPQFLISFYEKMQSDKGSIPDRFSAQQFSDYHSELNMSSLELGDSALYFCASAVGEVREQYFGPGTRLTVT.

The chain carries TRBV30 and TRBJ1-4, with D perhaps matching TRBD1 (6 bases). The germline CDR1 and CDR2 sequences are GTSNPN and SVGIG (reference sequence). The CDR3 covers 11 residues. Trimming took off 7 bases at V and 8 bases at J, with 11 bases between the two ends. CDR3 DNA: TGTGCCTACAGGGTCGAGGAAAAACTGTTTTTT. Amino acid sequence: CAYRVEEKLFF. Together with reference TRBV30 and TRBJ1-4, the CDR3 gives the full variable domain: SQTIHQWPATLVQPVGSPLSLECTVEGTSNPNLYWYRQAAGRGLQLLFYSVGIGQISSEVPQNLSASRPQDRQFILSSKKLLLSDSGFYLCAYRVEEKLFFGSGTQLSVL.

The CDR3 DNA sequence: TGCGCCAGCAGCCCGGGAAACGGGGAGCTGTTTTTT. It specifies CASSPGNGELFF. The genes are TRBV4-1 and TRBJ2-2, with a tentative D call TRBD2 (5 bases). The CDR3 spans 12 residues. Between the trimmed V and J ends, which lost 4 bases and 7 bases, there was a span of 7 bases. CDR1 is MGHRA and CDR2 is YSYEKL in the germline V gene.

The chain carries TRBV18 and TRBJ2-3, with TRBD2 as a possible D gene (5 bases). The V gene lost 3 bases and the J gene lost 1 base, with 14 bases spanning the gap. The CDR3 length is 16 residues. Looked up from germline, CDR1 is KGHSH and CDR2 is LQKENI. The CDR3 nucleotides are TGTGCCAGCTCACCGATGCTAGCAGGAGGCACAGATACGCAGTATTTT. Amino acids: CASSPMLAGGTDTQYF.

The rearrangement links TRBV6-1 to TRBJ1-3; 7 bases are shared with TRBD1. CDR3 length equals 15 residues. Germline V gene data show CDR1 as MNHNS and CDR2 as SASEGT. V gave up 6 bases and J gave up 0 bases; unmatched junction bases: 5. Here the CDR3 DNA reads TGTGCCAGCAGCGCGACAGGGAGCTCTGGAAACACCATATATTTT. Residues: CASSATGSSGNTIYF.

The V gene is TRBV18, the J gene TRBJ2-3; D not certain. The CDR3 loop spans 12 amino acids. Per germline, CDR1 KGHSH and CDR2 LQKENI. V lost 6 bases and J lost 6, with 10 bases in between. CDR3 in amino acids: CASSSAPDTQYF. The CDR3 region has the DNA TGTGCCAGCTCGAGTGCCCCCGATACGCAGTATTTT.

This rearrangement joins TRBV5-4 to TRBJ2-7; TRBD1 aligns across 9 bases. Germline V gene lookup returns CDR1 SGHNT and CDR2 YYREEE (reference sequence). The CDR3 sequence is 14 residues long. J lost 2 bases, V lost 0 bases, and 0 bases had no gene match. The CDR3, as DNA: TGTGCCAGCAGCTTGGGGACAGGGGCCTACGAGCAGTACTTC. Its translation is CASSLGTGAYEQYF.

In DNA, the CDR3 is TGTGCCAGCAGCTGCCCAAAGGACAGGGTAAGTGAGACCCAGTACTTC. Translation: CASSCPKDRVSETQYF. This chain uses TRBV7-3 with TRBJ2-5, with 8 nucleotides matching TRBD1. Germline trimming cut 4 bases from V and 5 bases from J; bases unmatched to any gene: 12. The germline V gene has CDR1 SGHTA and CDR2 FQGTGA. The CDR3 covers 16 residues.

This clone was seen once. The gene calls are TRBV27 and TRBJ1-6, with D possibly being TRBD1 (5 bases). Between the trimmed V and J ends, which lost 4 bases and 10 bases, there was a span of 20 bases. The CDR3 spans 16 residues. Looked up from germline, CDR1 is MNHEY and CDR2 is SMNVEV (reference sequence). The CDR3 sequence is CASSSSGDGTQSPLHF. CDR3 nucleotide sequence: TGTGCCAGCAGTTCCTCCGGGGACGGGACTCAGTCACCCCTCCACTTT.